This T cell receptor beta chain was captured by sequencing in a study of OX40 agonist ivuxolimab in advanced cancers. On the study more broadly: People in dose escalation had one of these cancers: hepatocellular carcinoma, melanoma, renal cell or head and neck cancer.

This table comes from immunoSEQ multiplex PCR, and its TCRdb copy is limited to in-frame clones, with some not included. The sample holds approximately 40,000 clones; around 82% are singletons and the top ten take about a fifth. Overall study findings and caveats: Within 6 weeks, CD4+ and CD8+ blood T cells expanded clonally at 0.1 to 3.0 mg/kg. No determination was made of the antigen specificity of the expanded peripheral T cells.

The CDR3 length is 15 residues. Germline V gene lookup returns CDR1 SGHRS and CDR2 YFSETQ. V was clipped by 6 bases and J by 1 base; unmatched bases: 6. For this clone: Its antigen is not identified.

This chain uses TRBV5-1 with TRBJ1-1; 10 positions match TRBD1. This TCR derives from an adult with an advanced solid tumor such as melanoma, head and neck, liver or kidney cancer. The starting material was CD4+ or CD8+ T cells sorted from blood, obtained in a trial of the OX40 agonist ivuxolimab. The CDR3 loop is CASTGRDRGNTEAFF. For the CDR3, the DNA is TGCGCCAGCACCGGCCGGGACAGGGGGAACACTGAAGCTTTCTTT.